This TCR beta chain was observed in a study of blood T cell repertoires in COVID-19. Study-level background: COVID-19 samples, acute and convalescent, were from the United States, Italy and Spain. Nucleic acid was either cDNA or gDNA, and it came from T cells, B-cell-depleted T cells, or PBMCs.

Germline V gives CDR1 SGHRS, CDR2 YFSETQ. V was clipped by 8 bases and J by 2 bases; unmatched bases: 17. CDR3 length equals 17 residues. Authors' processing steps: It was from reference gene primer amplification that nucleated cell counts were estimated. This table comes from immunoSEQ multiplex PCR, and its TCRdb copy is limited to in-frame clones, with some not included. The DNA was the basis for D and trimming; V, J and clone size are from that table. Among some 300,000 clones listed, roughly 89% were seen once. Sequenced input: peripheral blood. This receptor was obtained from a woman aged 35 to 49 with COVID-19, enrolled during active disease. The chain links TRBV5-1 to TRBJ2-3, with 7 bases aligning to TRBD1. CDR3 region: CASHSLRDSLNTDTQYF. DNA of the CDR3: TGCGCCAGTCATAGCCTCCGGGACAGTCTTAACACAGATACGCAGTATTTT. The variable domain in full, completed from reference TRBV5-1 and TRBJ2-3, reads KAGVTQTPRYLIKTRGQQVTLSCSPISGHRSVSWYQQTPGQGLQFLFEYFSETQRNKGNFPGRFSGRQFSNSRSEMNVSTLELGDSALYLCASHSLRDSLNTDTQYFGPGTRLTVL.